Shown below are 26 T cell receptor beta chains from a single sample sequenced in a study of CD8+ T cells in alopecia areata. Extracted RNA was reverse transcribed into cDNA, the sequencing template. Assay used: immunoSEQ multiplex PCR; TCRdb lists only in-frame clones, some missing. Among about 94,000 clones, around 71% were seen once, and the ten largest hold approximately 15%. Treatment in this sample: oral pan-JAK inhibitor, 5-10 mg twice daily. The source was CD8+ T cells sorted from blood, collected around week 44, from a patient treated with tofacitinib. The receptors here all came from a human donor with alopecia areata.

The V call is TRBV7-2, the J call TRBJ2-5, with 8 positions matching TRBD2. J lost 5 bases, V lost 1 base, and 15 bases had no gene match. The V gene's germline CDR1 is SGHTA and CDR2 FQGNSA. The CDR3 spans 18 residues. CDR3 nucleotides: TGTGCCAGCAGCTTAGTCAGTAGCGGGGCACCGAGCGGGGAGACCCAGTACTTC. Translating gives CASSLVSSGAPSGETQYF.

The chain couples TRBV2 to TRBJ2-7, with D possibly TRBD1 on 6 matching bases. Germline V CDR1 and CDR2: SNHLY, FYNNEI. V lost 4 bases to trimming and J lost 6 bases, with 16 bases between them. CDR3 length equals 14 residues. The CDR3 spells CASSGRDRTLEQYF. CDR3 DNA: TGTGCCAGCAGTGGCCGAGACAGGACCCTCGAGCAGTACTTC.

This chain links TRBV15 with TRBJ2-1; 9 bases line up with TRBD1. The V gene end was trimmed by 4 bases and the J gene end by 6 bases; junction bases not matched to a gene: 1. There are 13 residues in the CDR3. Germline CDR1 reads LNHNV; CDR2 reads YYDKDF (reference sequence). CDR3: CATSMDRGNEQFF. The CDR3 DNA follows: TGTGCCACCAGCATGGACAGGGGCAATGAGCAGTTCTTC. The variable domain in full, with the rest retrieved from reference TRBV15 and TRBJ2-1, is DAMVIQNPRYQVTQFGKPVTLSCSQTLNHNVMYWYQQKSSQAPKLLFHYYDKDFNNEADTPDNFQSRRPNTSFCFLDIRSPGLGDTAMYLCATSMDRGNEQFFGPGTRLTVL.

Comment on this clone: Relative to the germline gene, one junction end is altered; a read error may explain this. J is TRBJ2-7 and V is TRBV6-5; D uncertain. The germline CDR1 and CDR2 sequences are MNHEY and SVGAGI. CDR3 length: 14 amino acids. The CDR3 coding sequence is TGTGCCAGCGGAACTAACCCGAGCTCCTACAAGCAGTACTTC. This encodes CASGTNPSSYKQYF.

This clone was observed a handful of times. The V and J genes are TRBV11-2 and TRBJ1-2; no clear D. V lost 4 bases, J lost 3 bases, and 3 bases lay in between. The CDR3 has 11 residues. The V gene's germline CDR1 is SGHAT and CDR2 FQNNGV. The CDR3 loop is CASSSDYGYTF. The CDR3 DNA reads TGTGCCAGCAGCTCCGACTATGGCTACACCTTC.

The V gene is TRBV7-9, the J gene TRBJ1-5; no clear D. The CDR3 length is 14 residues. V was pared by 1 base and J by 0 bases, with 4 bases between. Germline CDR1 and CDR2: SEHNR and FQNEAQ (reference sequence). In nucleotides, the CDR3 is TGTGCCAGCAGCTTAGATCATAGCAATCAGCCCCAGCATTTT. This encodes CASSLDHSNQPQHF.

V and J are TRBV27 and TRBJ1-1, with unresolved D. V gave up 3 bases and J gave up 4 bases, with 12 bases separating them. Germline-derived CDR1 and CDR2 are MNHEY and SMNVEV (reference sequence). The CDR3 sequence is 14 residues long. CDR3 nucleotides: TGTGCCAGCAGTTTGTTGTCGGGTTCCACTGAAGCTTTCTTT. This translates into CASSLLSGSTEAFF.

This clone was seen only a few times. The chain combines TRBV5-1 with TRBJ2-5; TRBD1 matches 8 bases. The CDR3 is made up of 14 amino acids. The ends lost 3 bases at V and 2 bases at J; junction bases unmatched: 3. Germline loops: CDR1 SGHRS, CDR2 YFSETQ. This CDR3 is CASSWGQEQETQYF. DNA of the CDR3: TGCGCCAGCAGCTGGGGACAGGAACAAGAGACCCAGTACTTC.

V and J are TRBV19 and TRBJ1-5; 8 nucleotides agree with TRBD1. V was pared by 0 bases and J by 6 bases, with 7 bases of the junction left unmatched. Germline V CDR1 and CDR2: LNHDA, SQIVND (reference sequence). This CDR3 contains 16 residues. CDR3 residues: CASSIEVAGGGQPQHF. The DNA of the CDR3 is TGTGCCAGTAGTATAGAGGTGGCAGGGGGCGGTCAGCCCCAGCATTTT.

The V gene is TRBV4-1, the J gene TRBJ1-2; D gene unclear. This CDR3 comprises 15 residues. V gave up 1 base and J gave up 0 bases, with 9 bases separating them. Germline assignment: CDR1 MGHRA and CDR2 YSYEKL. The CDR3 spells CASSQGESSNYGYTF. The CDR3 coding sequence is TGCGCCAGCAGCCAAGGTGAGAGCTCTAACTATGGCTACACCTTC.

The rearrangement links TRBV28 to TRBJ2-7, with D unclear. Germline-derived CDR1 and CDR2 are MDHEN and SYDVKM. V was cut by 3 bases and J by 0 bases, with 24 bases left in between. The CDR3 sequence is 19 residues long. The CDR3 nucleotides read TGTGCCAGCAGTTTGAGTCTTGAGGCAAGGCAGCCCAGCTCCTACGAGCAGTACTTC. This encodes CASSLSLEARQPSSYEQYF. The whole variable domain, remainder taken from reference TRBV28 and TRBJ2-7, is DVKVTQSSRYLVKRTGEKVFLECVQDMDHENMFWYRQDPGLGLRLIYFSYDVKMKEKGDIPEGYSVSREKKERFSLILESASTNQTSMYLCASSLSLEARQPSSYEQYFGPGTRLTVT.

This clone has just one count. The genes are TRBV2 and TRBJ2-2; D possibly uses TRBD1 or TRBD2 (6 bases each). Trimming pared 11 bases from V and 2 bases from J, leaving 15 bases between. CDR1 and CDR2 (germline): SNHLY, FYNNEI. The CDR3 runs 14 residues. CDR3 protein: CAWGAEDNTGELFF. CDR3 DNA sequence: TGTGCCTGGGGGGCAGAGGACAACACCGGGGAGCTGTTTTTT.

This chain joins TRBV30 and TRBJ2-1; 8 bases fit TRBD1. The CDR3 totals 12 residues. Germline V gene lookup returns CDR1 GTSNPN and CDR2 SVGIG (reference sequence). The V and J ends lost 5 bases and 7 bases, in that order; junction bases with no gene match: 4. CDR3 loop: CAWGTGGNEQFF. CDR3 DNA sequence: TGTGCCTGGGGCACAGGGGGGAATGAGCAGTTCTTC.

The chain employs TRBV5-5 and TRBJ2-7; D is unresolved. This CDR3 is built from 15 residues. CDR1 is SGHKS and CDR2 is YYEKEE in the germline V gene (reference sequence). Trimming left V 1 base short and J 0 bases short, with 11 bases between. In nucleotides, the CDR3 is TGTGCCAGCAGCTTGACTTCAATTTACTCCTACGAGCAGTACTTC. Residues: CASSLTSIYSYEQYF.

CDR3 nucleotides: TGTGCCAGCAGTTTAGTACAGGGCACAGATACGCAGTATTTT. This codes for CASSLVQGTDTQYF. The gene calls are TRBV27 and TRBJ2-3, with D maybe TRBD1 (5 bases). CDR3 length: 14 residues. V lost 2 bases to trimming and J lost 1 base, with 7 bases between them. Per germline, CDR1 MNHEY and CDR2 SMNVEV (reference sequence).

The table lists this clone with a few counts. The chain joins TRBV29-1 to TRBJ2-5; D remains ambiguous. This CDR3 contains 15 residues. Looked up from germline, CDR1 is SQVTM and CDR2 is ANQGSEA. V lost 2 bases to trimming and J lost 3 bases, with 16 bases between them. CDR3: CSVETPGEFKETQYF. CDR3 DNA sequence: TGCAGCGTTGAAACCCCCGGAGAGTTTAAAGAGACCCAGTACTTC.

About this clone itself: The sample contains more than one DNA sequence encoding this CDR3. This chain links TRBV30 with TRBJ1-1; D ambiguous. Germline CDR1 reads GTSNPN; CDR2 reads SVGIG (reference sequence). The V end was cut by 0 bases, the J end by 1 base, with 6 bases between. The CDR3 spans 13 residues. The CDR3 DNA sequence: TGTGCCTGGAGTGTACTCGGGAACACTGAAGCTTTCTTT. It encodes CAWSVLGNTEAFF.

CDR3 bases: TGCAGCGTTGAACTAGCGGGGGAATCGGAGACCCAGTACTTC. Translated, it gives CSVELAGESETQYF. The chain couples TRBV29-1 to TRBJ2-5, with TRBD2 matching 10 bases. The CDR3 runs to 14 residues. The germline V gene encodes CDR1 SQVTM and CDR2 ANQGSEA. J gave up 5 bases and V 2 bases, and 5 bases lay outside the gene matches.

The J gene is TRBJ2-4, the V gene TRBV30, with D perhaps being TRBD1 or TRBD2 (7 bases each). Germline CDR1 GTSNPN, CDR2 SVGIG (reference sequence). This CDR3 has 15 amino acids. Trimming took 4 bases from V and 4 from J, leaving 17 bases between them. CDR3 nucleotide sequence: TGTGCCTGGAAGCCCGGGGGGACAGTAAAAAACATTCAGTACTTC. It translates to CAWKPGGTVKNIQYF.

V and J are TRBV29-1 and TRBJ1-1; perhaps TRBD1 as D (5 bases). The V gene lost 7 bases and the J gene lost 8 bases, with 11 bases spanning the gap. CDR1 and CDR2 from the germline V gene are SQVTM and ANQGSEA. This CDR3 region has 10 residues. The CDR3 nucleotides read TGCAGCGCGGCAAAGGGGGAAGCTTTCTTT. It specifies CSAAKGEAFF.

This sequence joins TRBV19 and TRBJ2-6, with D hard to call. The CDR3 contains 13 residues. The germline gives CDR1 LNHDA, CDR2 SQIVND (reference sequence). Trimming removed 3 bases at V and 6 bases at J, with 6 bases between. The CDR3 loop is CASSIGEANVLTF. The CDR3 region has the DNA TGTGCCAGTAGTATTGGTGAGGCCAACGTCCTGACTTTC.

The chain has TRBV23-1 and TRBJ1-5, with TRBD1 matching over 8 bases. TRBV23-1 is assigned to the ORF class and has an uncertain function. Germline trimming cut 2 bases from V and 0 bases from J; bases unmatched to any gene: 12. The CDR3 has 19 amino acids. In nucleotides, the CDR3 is TGCGCCAGCAGTCAACGGGGACAGGAAAGGCACTATAGCAATCAGCCCCAGCATTTT. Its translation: CASSQRGQERHYSNQPQHF.

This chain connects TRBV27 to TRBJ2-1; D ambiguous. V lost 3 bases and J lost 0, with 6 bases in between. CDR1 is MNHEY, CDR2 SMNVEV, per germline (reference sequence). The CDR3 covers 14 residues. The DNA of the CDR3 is TGTGCCAGCAGTTTCAGTGTCTCCTACAATGAGCAGTTCTTC. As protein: CASSFSVSYNEQFF.

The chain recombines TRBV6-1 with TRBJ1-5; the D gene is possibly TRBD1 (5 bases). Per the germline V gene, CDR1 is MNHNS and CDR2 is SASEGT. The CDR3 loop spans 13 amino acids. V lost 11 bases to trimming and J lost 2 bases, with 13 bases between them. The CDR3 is CAGAAWGNQPQHF. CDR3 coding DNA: TGTGCCGGGGCGGCGTGGGGCAATCAGCCCCAGCATTTT.

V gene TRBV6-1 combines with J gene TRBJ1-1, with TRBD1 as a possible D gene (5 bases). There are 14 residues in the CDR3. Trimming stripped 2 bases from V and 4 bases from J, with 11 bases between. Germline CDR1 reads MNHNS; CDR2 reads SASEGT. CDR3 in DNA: TGTGCCAGCAGTGAACCAGGAGGGGCCACTGAAGCTTTCTTT. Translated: CASSEPGGATEAFF.

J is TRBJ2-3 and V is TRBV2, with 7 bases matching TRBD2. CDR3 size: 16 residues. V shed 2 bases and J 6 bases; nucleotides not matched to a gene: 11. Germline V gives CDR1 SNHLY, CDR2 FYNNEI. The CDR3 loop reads CASSEIGHSGRDTQYF. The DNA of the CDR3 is TGTGCCAGCAGTGAAATCGGCCACTCCGGGAGGGATACGCAGTATTTT.